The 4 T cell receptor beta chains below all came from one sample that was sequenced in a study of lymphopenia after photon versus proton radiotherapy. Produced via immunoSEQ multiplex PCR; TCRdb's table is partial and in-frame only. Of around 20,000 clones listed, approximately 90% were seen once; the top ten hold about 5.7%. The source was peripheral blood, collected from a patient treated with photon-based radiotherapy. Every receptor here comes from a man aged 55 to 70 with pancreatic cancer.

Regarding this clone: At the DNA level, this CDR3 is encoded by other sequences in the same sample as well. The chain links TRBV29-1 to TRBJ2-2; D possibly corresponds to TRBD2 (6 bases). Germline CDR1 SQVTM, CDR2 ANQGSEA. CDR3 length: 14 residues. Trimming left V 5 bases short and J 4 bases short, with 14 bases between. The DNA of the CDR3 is TGCAGCGTTTCTTCTAGCGTCGGCACCGGGGAGCTGTTTTTT. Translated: CSVSSSVGTGELFF.

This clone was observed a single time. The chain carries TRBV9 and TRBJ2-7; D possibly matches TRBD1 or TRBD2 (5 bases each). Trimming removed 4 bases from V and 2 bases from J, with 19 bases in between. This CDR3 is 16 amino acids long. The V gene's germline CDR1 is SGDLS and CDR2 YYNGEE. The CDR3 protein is CASSSLPGQGPYEQYF. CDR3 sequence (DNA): TGTGCCAGCAGCTCCCTCCCCGGGCAGGGACCCTACGAGCAGTACTTC.

This chain's CDR3 is CASTHVGMDSPLHF. The DNA of the CDR3 is TGTGCCAGCACTCACGTGGGAATGGATTCACCCCTCCACTTT. The chain combines TRBV6-6 with TRBJ1-6; D uncertain. Trimming cost V 7 bases and J 8 bases, with 15 bases left between them. There are 14 residues in the CDR3. The V gene's germline CDR1 is MNHNY and CDR2 SVGAGI (reference sequence).

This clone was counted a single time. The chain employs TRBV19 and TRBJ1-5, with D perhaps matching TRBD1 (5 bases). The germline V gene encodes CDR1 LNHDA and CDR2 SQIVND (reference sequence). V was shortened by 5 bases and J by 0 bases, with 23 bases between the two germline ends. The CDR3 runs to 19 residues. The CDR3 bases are TGTGCCAGTAGTCCCCCCCGAGACAGCGGGTGGTATAGCAATCAGCCCCAGCATTTT. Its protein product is CASSPPRDSGWYSNQPQHF.